Listed below are T cell receptor beta chains from one sample, sequenced in a study of blood T cell repertoires in COVID-19. The protocol was immunoSEQ multiplex PCR, while the TCRdb copy is restricted to in-frame clones and leaves out a portion. This table holds 250,000 to 300,000 clones, around 80% found once. The sequenced material came from peripheral blood. These receptors originate from a man older than 75 with acute or convalescent COVID-19. Each CDR3 is given with its conserved first and last residue. The order of the fields is CDR3 DNA, CDR3 protein, clone size, J gene, V gene, D gene, CDR3 length. The D gene is left open where the match is weak. Clone size, where shown, is once, few, many, or a class for clones that have expanded.

CDR3nt: TGCAGCGTCACTGACAGGGACGGGGCCAACGTCCTGACTTTC
CDR3aa: CSVTDRDGANVLTF
abundance: .
j_gene: TRBJ2-6
v_gene: TRBV29-1
d_gene: TRBD1
len: 14

CDR3nt: TGTGCCAGCAGTTTAGACAGCCGACGGCCCCAGCATTTT
CDR3aa: CASSLDSRRPQHF
abundance: .
j_gene: TRBJ1-5
v_gene: TRBV2
d_gene: .
len: 13

CDR3nt: TGTGCCAGCAGTTTAGGGGCAGGGGGTAATTCACCCCTCCACTTT
CDR3aa: CASSLGAGGNSPLHF
abundance: .
j_gene: TRBJ1-6
v_gene: TRBV28
d_gene: TRBD1
len: 15

CDR3nt: TGTGCCAGCACGGCAGGGTTAGAGCAGTACTTC
CDR3aa: CASTAGLEQYF
abundance: once
j_gene: TRBJ2-7
v_gene: TRBV28
d_gene: .
len: 11

CDR3nt: TGTGCCAGCAGCCAAGATCGGGGTGCAGGAGATACGCAGTATTTT
CDR3aa: CASSQDRGAGDTQYF
abundance: .
j_gene: TRBJ2-3
v_gene: TRBV3-1/TRBV3-2
d_gene: .
len: 15

CDR3nt: TGTGCCAGCAGCCCAGGGCTCCTAGCGGGGGGCACGAAAGAGACCCAGTACTTC
CDR3aa: CASSPGLLAGGTKETQYF
abundance: .
j_gene: TRBJ2-5
v_gene: TRBV7-2
d_gene: TRBD2
len: 18

CDR3nt: TGTGCCTGGAGTGTACTACAGGTGGCCCTCGGGCAGTACTTC
CDR3aa: CAWSVLQVALGQYF
abundance: .
j_gene: TRBJ2-7
v_gene: TRBV30
d_gene: .
len: 14

CDR3nt: TGCGCCAGCAGGCTGGGACAGGGGATCTACGAGCAGTACTTC
CDR3aa: CASRLGQGIYEQYF
abundance: .
j_gene: TRBJ2-7
v_gene: TRBV5-1
d_gene: TRBD1
len: 14

CDR3nt: TGTGCCAGCAGCGAAAAACAGGGCCTCTGGTCCTATGGCTACACCTTC
CDR3aa: CASSEKQGLWSYGYTF
abundance: few
j_gene: TRBJ1-2
v_gene: TRBV5-6
d_gene: .
len: 16

CDR3nt: TGTGCCAGCAGTTCTCCTCCAAGCGGGAGCCCTAGGGAGCAGTTCTTC
CDR3aa: CASSSPPSGSPREQFF
abundance: .
j_gene: TRBJ2-1
v_gene: TRBV7-2
d_gene: TRBD2
len: 16

CDR3nt: TGTGCCAGCAGAGCCTCAGGTAGCAATCAGCCCCAGCATTTT
CDR3aa: CASRASGSNQPQHF
abundance: .
j_gene: TRBJ1-5
v_gene: TRBV7-8
d_gene: .
len: 14

CDR3nt: TGTGCCAGCAGCCGAGGGGGCGAGACCCAGTACTTC
CDR3aa: CASSRGGETQYF
abundance: .
j_gene: TRBJ2-5
v_gene: TRBV7-2
d_gene: TRBD1
len: 12

CDR3nt: TGTGCCAGCAGCCAACGTCGGGGGGCGTTGGATTCACCCCTCCACTTT
CDR3aa: CASSQRRGALDSPLHF
abundance: .
j_gene: TRBJ1-6
v_gene: TRBV3-1/TRBV3-2
d_gene: .
len: 16

CDR3nt: TGTGCCAGCAGCTTAGTCTTAGCGGGCGAGCAGTACTTC
CDR3aa: CASSLVLAGEQYF
abundance: .
j_gene: TRBJ2-7
v_gene: TRBV7-2
d_gene: TRBD2
len: 13

CDR3nt: TGTGCCAGCAGTCGGCCGCCTAGGACCTACGAGCAGTACTTC
CDR3aa: CASSRPPRTYEQYF
abundance: few
j_gene: TRBJ2-7
v_gene: TRBV28
d_gene: .
len: 14

CDR3nt: TGTGCCAGCAGTATCCCTCCCGGACAGGGGGCGAGGGGCTACACCTTC
CDR3aa: CASSIPPGQGARGYTF
abundance: .
j_gene: TRBJ1-2
v_gene: TRBV28
d_gene: TRBD1
len: 16

CDR3nt: TGTGCCAGCAGTGACAGGGTCAGCTCCTACAATGAGCAGTTCTTC
CDR3aa: CASSDRVSSYNEQFF
abundance: .
j_gene: TRBJ2-1
v_gene: TRBV6-1
d_gene: .
len: 15

CDR3nt: TGTGCCAGCAGTTTTCGACAGGGATGGGGATACGAGCAGTACTTC
CDR3aa: CASSFRQGWGYEQYF
abundance: .
j_gene: TRBJ2-7
v_gene: TRBV27
d_gene: TRBD1
len: 15

CDR3nt: TGTGCCAGTAGTCAAACAGGGGGTGGTCAGCCCCAGCATTTT
CDR3aa: CASSQTGGGQPQHF
abundance: .
j_gene: TRBJ1-5
v_gene: TRBV19
d_gene: TRBD1
len: 14

CDR3nt: TGCGCCAGCAGCGACAGCGGGAGTAGTAACACCGGGGAGCTGTTTTTT
CDR3aa: CASSDSGSSNTGELFF
abundance: .
j_gene: TRBJ2-2
v_gene: TRBV5-1
d_gene: TRBD2
len: 16

CDR3nt: TGTGCCACCAGTGATTCCGATGACACCTATCAGCCCCAGCATTTT
CDR3aa: CATSDSDDTYQPQHF
abundance: once
j_gene: TRBJ1-5
v_gene: TRBV24-1
d_gene: .
len: 15

CDR3nt: TGTGCCAGCAGCCCTCAGGGACTAGGGTCTTCCGGGGAGCTGTTTTTT
CDR3aa: CASSPQGLGSSGELFF
abundance: few
j_gene: TRBJ2-2
v_gene: TRBV5-4
d_gene: TRBD2
len: 16

CDR3nt: TGTGCCAGCAGGGGGACAGGGGCATCCTACGAGCAGTACTTC
CDR3aa: CASRGTGASYEQYF
abundance: .
j_gene: TRBJ2-7
v_gene: TRBV2
d_gene: TRBD1
len: 14

CDR3nt: TGTGCCAGTAGTATTCGGTACAGATACAATGAGCAGTTCTTC
CDR3aa: CASSIRYRYNEQFF
abundance: .
j_gene: TRBJ2-1
v_gene: TRBV19
d_gene: .
len: 14

CDR3nt: TGTGCCAGCAGGACTACCCTGAACACTGAAGCTTTCTTT
CDR3aa: CASRTTLNTEAFF
abundance: .
j_gene: TRBJ1-1
v_gene: TRBV28
d_gene: .
len: 13

CDR3nt: TGTGCCAGCAGTTACTCGACAGGTTCCGGGACTAGCTACAATGAGCAGTTCTTC
CDR3aa: CASSYSTGSGTSYNEQFF
abundance: .
j_gene: TRBJ2-1
v_gene: TRBV6-2/TRBV6-3
d_gene: TRBD2
len: 18

CDR3nt: TGCGCCAGCAGCTTATACGGACAAGTAGGCGCAGATACGCAGTATTTT
CDR3aa: CASSLYGQVGADTQYF
abundance: .
j_gene: TRBJ2-3
v_gene: TRBV5-1
d_gene: .
len: 16

CDR3nt: TGTGCCAGCTCCCTCGGGACTATCGATGAGCAGTTCTTC
CDR3aa: CASSLGTIDEQFF
abundance: .
j_gene: TRBJ2-1
v_gene: TRBV18
d_gene: TRBD2
len: 13

CDR3nt: TGTGCCTGGAGAAGGTTCGGACAAACTGCAACTAATGAAAAACTGTTTTTT
CDR3aa: CAWRRFGQTATNEKLFF
abundance: .
j_gene: TRBJ1-4
v_gene: TRBV30
d_gene: .
len: 17

CDR3nt: TGTGCCAGCAGCCCGGAGGGACAGTCGTCCTACGAGCAGTACTTC
CDR3aa: CASSPEGQSSYEQYF
abundance: .
j_gene: TRBJ2-7
v_gene: TRBV6-5
d_gene: .
len: 15

CDR3nt: TGTGCCAGCACAGGGACTAGCGGGAGGGTTCGCACCGGGGAGCTGTTTTTT
CDR3aa: CASTGTSGRVRTGELFF
abundance: .
j_gene: TRBJ2-2
v_gene: TRBV11-2
d_gene: TRBD2
len: 17

CDR3nt: TGTGCCAGCTCACCAAACGAGGGACAGCCGAACACTGAAGCTTTCTTT
CDR3aa: CASSPNEGQPNTEAFF
abundance: .
j_gene: TRBJ1-1
v_gene: TRBV18
d_gene: TRBD1
len: 16

CDR3nt: TGTGCCAGCAGTGAAGATCTACGGGGGGAACTGTTTTTT
CDR3aa: CASSEDLRGELFF
abundance: once
j_gene: TRBJ1-4
v_gene: TRBV6-1
d_gene: .
len: 13

CDR3nt: TGTGCCAGCAGCCAAGAAGTGAGGCGGGGATACAATGAGCAGTTCTTC
CDR3aa: CASSQEVRRGYNEQFF
abundance: .
j_gene: TRBJ2-1
v_gene: TRBV3-1/TRBV3-2
d_gene: .
len: 16

CDR3nt: TGTGCCAGCACTCTATACGGTCAGCCCCAGCATTTT
CDR3aa: CASTLYGQPQHF
abundance: .
j_gene: TRBJ1-5
v_gene: TRBV6-6
d_gene: .
len: 12

CDR3nt: TGCGCCAGCAGCATACAGGGAAGCACTGAAGCTTTCTTT
CDR3aa: CASSIQGSTEAFF
abundance: .
j_gene: TRBJ1-1
v_gene: TRBV5-1
d_gene: .
len: 13

CDR3nt: TGCGCCAGCAGCTTGGTTCCTCAGGGGGCAGGAGAGACCCAGTACTTC
CDR3aa: CASSLVPQGAGETQYF
abundance: .
j_gene: TRBJ2-5
v_gene: TRBV5-1
d_gene: TRBD1
len: 16

CDR3nt: TGTGCCAGCAGCTTAAGCGTTCGTGAGACCCAGTACTTC
CDR3aa: CASSLSVRETQYF
abundance: .
j_gene: TRBJ2-5
v_gene: TRBV7-6
d_gene: .
len: 13